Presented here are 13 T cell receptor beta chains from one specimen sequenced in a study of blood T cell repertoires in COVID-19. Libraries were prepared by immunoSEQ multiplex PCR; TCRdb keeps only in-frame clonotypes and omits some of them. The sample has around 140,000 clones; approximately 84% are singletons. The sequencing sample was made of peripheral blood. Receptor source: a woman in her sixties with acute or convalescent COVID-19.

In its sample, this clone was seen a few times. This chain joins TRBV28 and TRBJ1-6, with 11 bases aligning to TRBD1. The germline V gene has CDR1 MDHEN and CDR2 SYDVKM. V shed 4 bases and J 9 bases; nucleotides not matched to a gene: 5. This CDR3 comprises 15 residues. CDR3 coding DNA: TGTGCCAGCAGTTGGTTTGGACAGGGGGCTTCACCCCTCCACTTT. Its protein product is CASSWFGQGASPLHF.

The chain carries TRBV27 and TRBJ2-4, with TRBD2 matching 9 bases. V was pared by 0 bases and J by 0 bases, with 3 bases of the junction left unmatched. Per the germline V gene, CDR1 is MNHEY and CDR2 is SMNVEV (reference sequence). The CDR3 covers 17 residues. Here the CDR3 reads CASSLSAGGLAKNIQYF. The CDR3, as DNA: TGTGCCAGCAGTTTATCAGCGGGAGGACTAGCCAAAAACATTCAGTACTTC.

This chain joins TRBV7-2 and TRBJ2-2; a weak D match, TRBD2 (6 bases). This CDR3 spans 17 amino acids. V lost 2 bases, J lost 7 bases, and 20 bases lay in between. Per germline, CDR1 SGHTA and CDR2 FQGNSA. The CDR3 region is CASSLSLRDSLRGELFF. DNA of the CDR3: TGTGCCAGCAGCTTAAGCCTCCGGGACTCTTTGCGCGGGGAGCTGTTTTTT. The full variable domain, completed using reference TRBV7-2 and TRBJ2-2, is GAGVSQSPSNKVTEKGKDVELRCDPISGHTALYWYRQSLGQGLEFLIYFQGNSAPDKSGLPSDRFSAERTGGSVSTLTIQRTQQEDSAVYLCASSLSLRDSLRGELFFGEGSRLTVL.

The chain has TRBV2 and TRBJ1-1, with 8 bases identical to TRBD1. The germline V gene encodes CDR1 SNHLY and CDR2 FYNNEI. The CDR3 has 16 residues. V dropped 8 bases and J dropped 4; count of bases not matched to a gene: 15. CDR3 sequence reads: CASGGTGRELGTEAFF. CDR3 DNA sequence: TGTGCCAGCGGGGGGACAGGAAGAGAGTTGGGCACTGAAGCTTTCTTT.

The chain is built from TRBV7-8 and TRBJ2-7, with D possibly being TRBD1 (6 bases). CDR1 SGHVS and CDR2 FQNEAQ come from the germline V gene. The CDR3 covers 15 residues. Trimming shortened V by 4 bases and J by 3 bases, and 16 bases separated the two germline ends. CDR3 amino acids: CASSSHRGTHYEQYF. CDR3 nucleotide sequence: TGTGCCAGCAGCTCCCACCGTGGGACACACTACGAGCAGTACTTC. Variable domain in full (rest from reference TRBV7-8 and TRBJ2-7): GAGVSQSPRYKVAKRGQDVALRCDPISGHVSLFWYQQALGQGPEFLTYFQNEAQLDKSGLPSDRFFAERPEGSVSTLKIQRTQQEDSAVYLCASSSHRGTHYEQYFGPGTRLTVT.

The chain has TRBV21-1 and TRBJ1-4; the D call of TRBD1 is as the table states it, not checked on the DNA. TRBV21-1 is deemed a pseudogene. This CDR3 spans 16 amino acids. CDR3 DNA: TGTGCCAGCAGCAAAAGGAGGGACAGGGTGGGAGAAAAACTGTTTTTT. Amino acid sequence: CASSKRRDRVGEKLFF.

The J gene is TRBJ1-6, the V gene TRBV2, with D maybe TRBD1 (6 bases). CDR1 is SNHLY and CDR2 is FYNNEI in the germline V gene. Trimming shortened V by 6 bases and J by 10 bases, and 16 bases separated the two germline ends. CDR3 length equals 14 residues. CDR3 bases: TGTGCCAGCAGAATCCGGGACACTCAATCACCCCTCCACTTT. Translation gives CASRIRDTQSPLHF.

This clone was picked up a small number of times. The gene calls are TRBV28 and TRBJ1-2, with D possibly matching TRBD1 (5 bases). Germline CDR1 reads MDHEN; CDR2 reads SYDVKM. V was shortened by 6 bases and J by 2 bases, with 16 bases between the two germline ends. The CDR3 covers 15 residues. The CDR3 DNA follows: TGTGCCAGCAGCCCCTTGGGGCTCAGGAACTATGGCTACACCTTC. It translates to CASSPLGLRNYGYTF.

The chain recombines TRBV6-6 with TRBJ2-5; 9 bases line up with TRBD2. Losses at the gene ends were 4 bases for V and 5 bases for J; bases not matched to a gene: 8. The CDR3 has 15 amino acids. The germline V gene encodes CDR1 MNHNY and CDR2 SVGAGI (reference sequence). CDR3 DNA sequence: TGTGCCAGCAGTTTAGCGGGAGCAGTGCAGGAGACCCAGTACTTC. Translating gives CASSLAGAVQETQYF.

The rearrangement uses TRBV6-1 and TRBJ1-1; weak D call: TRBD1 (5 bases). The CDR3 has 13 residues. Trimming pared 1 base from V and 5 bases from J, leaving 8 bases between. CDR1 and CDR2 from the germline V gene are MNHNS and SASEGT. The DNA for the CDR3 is TGTGCCAGCAGTGAAGTTAAGGGGACTGAAGCTTTCTTT. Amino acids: CASSEVKGTEAFF.

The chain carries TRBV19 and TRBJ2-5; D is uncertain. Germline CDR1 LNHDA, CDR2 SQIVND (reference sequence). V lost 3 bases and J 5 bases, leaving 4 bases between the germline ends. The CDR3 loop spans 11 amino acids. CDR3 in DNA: TGTGCCAGTAGTATCATGGAGACCCAGTACTTC. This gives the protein CASSIMETQYF. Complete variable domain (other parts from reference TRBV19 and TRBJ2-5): DGGITQSPKYLFRKEGQNVTLSCEQNLNHDAMYWYRQDPGQGLRLIYYSQIVNDFQKGDIAEGYSVSREKKESFPLTVTSAQKNPTAFYLCASSIMETQYFGPGTRLLVL.

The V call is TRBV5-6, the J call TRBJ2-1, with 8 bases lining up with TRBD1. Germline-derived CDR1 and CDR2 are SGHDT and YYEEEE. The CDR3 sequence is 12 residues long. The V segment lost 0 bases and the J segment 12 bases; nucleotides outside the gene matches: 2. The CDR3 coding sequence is TGTGCCAGCAGCTTGGGGACAGGGCTGCAGTTCTTC. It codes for CASSLGTGLQFF.

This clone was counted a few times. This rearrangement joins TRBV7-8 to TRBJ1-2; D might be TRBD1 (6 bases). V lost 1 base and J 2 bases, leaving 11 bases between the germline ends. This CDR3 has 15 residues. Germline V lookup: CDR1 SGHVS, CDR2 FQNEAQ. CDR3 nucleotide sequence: TGTGCCAGCAGCTTAGAGGGGGGGCTAAACTATGGCTACACCTTC. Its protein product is CASSLEGGLNYGYTF.